These T cell receptor beta chains were read from a single sample in a study of shared clonotypes between healthy human individuals. Sequencing was performed with immunoSEQ multiplex PCR; in TCRdb, only in-frame clones are kept and a portion is missing. The sample includes under 2,000,000 clones, about 95% of them seen just once. Sequencing input: naive CD8+ T cells sorted from blood. These receptors came from a man aged 18 to 29 in good health. Each CDR3 is given with its conserved first and last residue. The D gene is left open where the match is weak. Clone size is stated in some rows and not others, as once, few, many or a class when expanded.

D	size	V	length	J	CDR3	DNA
TRBD2	-	TRBV7-2	19	TRBJ2-5	CASSFTPPPAIAGLETQYF	TGTGCCAGCAGCTTCACCCCACCCCCGGCGATAGCGGGGTTGGAGACCCAGTACTTC
TRBD1	-	TRBV27	15	TRBJ2-7	CASSPYRGLLYEQYF	TGTGCCAGCAGTCCGTACAGGGGGCTCCTCTACGAGCAGTACTTC
-	once	TRBV5-4	11	TRBJ2-7	CASSYLEEQYF	TGTGCCAGCAGCTACCTGGAGGAGCAGTACTTC
TRBD2	-	TRBV27	16	TRBJ2-1	CASSSLLAGGRDEQFF	TGTGCCAGCAGTTCCCTCCTAGCGGGGGGGCGTGATGAGCAGTTCTTC
-	-	TRBV4-1	15	TRBJ2-7	CASSQETAVSYEQYF	TGCGCCAGCAGCCAAGAAACGGCTGTCTCCTACGAGCAGTACTTC
-	-	TRBV4-3	13	TRBJ1-4	CASSFETNEKLFF	TGCGCCAGCAGCTTCGAAACTAATGAAAAACTGTTTTTT
TRBD1	-	TRBV5-6	14	TRBJ2-7	CASSTGTGMDEQYF	TGTGCCAGCAGCACGGGGACAGGAATGGACGAGCAGTACTTC
-	-	TRBV5-6	13	TRBJ2-1	CASSLRGANEQFF	TGTGCCAGCAGTCTAAGGGGGGCGAATGAGCAGTTCTTC
-	-	TRBV5-4	17	TRBJ2-3	CASSSMTSGPRTDTQYF	TGTGCCAGCAGCTCGATGACGAGCGGGCCCCGCACAGATACGCAGTATTTT
TRBD2	-	TRBV27	17	TRBJ2-7	CASSDLLAGAFSYEQYF	TGTGCCAGCAGTGACCTTTTAGCGGGGGCCTTCTCCTACGAGCAGTACTTC
-	once	TRBV5-4	15	TRBJ2-2	CASSAGQLNTGELFF	TGTGCCAGCAGTGCGGGACAGCTGAACACCGGGGAGCTGTTTTTT